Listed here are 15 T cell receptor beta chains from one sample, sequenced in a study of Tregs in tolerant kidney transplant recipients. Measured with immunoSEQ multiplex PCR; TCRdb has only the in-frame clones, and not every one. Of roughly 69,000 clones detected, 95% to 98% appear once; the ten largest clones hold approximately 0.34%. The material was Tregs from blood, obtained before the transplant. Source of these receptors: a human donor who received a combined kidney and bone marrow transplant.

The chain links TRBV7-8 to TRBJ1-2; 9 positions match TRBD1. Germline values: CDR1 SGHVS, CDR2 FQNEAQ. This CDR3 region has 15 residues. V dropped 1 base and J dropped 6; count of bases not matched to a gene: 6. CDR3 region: CASSLVLQGANGYTF. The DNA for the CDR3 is TGTGCCAGCAGCTTAGTCTTACAGGGGGCGAATGGCTACACCTTC.

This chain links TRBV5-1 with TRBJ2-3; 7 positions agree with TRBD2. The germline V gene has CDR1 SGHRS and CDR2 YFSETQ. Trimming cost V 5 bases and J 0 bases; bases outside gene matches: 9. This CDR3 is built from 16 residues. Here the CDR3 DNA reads TGCGCCAGCAGTCTAGCGGCAGTCACTAGCACAGATACGCAGTATTTT. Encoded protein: CASSLAAVTSTDTQYF. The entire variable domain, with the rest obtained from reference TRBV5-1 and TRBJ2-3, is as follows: KAGVTQTPRYLIKTRGQQVTLSCSPISGHRSVSWYQQTPGQGLQFLFEYFSETQRNKGNFPGRFSGRQFSNSRSEMNVSTLELGDSALYLCASSLAAVTSTDTQYFGPGTRLTVL.

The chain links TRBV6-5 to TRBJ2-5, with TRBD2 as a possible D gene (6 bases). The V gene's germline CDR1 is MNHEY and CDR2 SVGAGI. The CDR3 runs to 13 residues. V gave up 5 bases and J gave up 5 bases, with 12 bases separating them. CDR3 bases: TGTGCCAGCAGTCAAAGACTAGGCGAGACCCAGTACTTC. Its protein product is CASSQRLGETQYF.

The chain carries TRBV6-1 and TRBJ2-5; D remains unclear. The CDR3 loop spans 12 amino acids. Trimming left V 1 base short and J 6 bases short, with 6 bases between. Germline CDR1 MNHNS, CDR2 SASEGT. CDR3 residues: CASSEVWQTQYF. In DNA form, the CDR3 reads TGTGCCAGCAGTGAAGTGTGGCAGACCCAGTACTTC.

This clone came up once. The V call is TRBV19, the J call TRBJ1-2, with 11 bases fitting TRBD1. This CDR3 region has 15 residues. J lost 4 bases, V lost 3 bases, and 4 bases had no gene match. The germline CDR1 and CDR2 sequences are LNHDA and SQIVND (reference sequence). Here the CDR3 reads CASSMDRGLVYGYTF. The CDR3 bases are TGTGCCAGTAGTATGGACAGGGGGCTTGTCTATGGCTACACCTTC.

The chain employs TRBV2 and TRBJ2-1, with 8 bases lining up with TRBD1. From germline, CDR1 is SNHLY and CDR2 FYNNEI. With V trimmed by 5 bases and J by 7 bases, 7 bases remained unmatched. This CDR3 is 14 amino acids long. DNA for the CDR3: TGTGCCAGCAGTTATTGGACAGGGAGGAATGAGCAGTTCTTC. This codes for CASSYWTGRNEQFF.

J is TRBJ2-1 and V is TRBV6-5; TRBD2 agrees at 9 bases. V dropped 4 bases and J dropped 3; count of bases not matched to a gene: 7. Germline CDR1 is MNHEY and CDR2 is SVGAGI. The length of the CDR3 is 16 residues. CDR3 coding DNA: TGTGCCAGCAGTTGGTCCGGGACTAGCTTCTACAATGAGCAGTTCTTC. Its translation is CASSWSGTSFYNEQFF.

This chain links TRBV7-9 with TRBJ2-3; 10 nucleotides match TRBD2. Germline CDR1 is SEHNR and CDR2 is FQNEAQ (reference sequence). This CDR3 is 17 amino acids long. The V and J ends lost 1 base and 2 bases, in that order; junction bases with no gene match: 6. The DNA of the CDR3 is TGTGCCAGCAGCTTAGGCCTAGCGGGAGAACACACAGATACGCAGTATTTT. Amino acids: CASSLGLAGEHTDTQYF.

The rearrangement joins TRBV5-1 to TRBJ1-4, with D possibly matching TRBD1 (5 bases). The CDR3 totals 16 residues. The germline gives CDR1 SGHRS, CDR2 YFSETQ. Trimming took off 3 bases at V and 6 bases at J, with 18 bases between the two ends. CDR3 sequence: CASSWRQGGDYEKLFF. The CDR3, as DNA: TGCGCCAGCAGCTGGAGGCAGGGAGGAGACTATGAAAAACTGTTTTTT.

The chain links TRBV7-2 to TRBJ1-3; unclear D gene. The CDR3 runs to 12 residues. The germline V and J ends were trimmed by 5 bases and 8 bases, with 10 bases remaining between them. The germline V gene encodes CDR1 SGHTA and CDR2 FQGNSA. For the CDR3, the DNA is TGTGCCAGCAGCCCGGGTTCGGACACCATATATTTT. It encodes CASSPGSDTIYF.

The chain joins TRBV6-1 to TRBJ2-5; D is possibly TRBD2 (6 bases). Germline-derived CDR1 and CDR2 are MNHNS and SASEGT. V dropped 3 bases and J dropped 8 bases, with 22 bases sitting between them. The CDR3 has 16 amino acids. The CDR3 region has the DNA TGTGCCAGCAGTGAGATCTTCGGGACTTACCCCGATACCCAGTACTTC. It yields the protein CASSEIFGTYPDTQYF.

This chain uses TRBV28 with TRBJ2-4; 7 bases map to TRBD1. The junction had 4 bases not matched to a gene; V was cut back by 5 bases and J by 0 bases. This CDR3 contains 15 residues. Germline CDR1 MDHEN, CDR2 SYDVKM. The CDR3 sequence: CASSPGQVAKNIQYF. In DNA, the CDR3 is TGTGCCAGCAGTCCCGGACAGGTAGCCAAAAACATTCAGTACTTC.

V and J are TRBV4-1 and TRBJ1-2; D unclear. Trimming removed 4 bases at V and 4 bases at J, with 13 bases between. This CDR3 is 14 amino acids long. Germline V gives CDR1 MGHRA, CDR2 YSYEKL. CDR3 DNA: TGCGCCAGCAGCCCGTCCGGGTTCCCCTATGGCTACACCTTC. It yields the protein CASSPSGFPYGYTF.

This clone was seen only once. The CDR3 sequence is CASSYSRDSYEQYF. The CDR3 DNA sequence: TGTGCCAGCAGTTACTCCCGGGACAGCTACGAGCAGTACTTC. V usage is TRBV6-5 and J usage is TRBJ2-7, with 7 bases fitting TRBD1. This CDR3 region has 14 residues. The V and J ends lost 0 bases and 3 bases, in that order; junction bases with no gene match: 2. The V gene's germline CDR1 is MNHEY and CDR2 SVGAGI.

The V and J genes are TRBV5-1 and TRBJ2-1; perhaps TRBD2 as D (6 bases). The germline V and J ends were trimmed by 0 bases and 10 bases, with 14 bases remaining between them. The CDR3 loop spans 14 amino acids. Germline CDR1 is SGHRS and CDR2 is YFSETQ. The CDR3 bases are TGCGCCAGCAGCTTGGCCGGGACTCAGGACGAGCAGTTCTTC. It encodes CASSLAGTQDEQFF.